The next 21 T cell receptor beta chains were all read from a single sample in a study of OX40 agonist ivuxolimab in advanced cancers. Libraries were prepared by immunoSEQ multiplex PCR; TCRdb keeps only in-frame clonotypes and omits some of them. The profile shows 60,000 to 80,000 clones, 92% of them singletons. The specimen comprised CD4+ or CD8+ T cells sorted from blood, sampled in a trial of the OX40 agonist ivuxolimab. All receptors derive from an adult with an advanced solid tumor such as melanoma, head and neck, liver or kidney cancer.

V usage is TRBV19 and J usage is TRBJ2-7; tentatively, D is TRBD2 (6 bases). V dropped 5 bases and J dropped 0 bases, with 17 bases sitting between them. Looked up from germline, CDR1 is LNHDA and CDR2 is SQIVND (reference sequence). There are 16 residues in the CDR3. The CDR3 loop reads CASSPQTSISSYEQYF. As DNA, the CDR3 is TGTGCCAGTAGTCCGCAGACTAGTATTTCCTCCTACGAGCAGTACTTC. The full variable domain, in which reference TRBV19 and TRBJ2-7 provide the parts outside the CDR3, is DGGITQSPKYLFRKEGQNVTLSCEQNLNHDAMYWYRQDPGQGLRLIYYSQIVNDFQKGDIAEGYSVSREKKESFPLTVTSAQKNPTAFYLCASSPQTSISSYEQYFGPGTRLTVT.

The chain carries TRBV7-6 and TRBJ2-3, with D possibly being TRBD2 (6 bases). This CDR3 has 14 residues. The V end lost 5 bases, the J end lost 2 bases, and 11 bases lay between the germline ends. The V gene's germline CDR1 is SGHVS and CDR2 FNYEAQ. DNA of the CDR3: TGTGCCAGCAGCCTCGGACTATCCACAGATACGCAGTATTTT. Its translation: CASSLGLSTDTQYF.

This sequence joins TRBV5-1 and TRBJ2-1; 14 nucleotides align to TRBD2. CDR3 length: 17 residues. From germline, CDR1 is SGHRS and CDR2 YFSETQ. V shed 1 base, J shed 4 bases, and the junction held 4 bases outside the gene matches. The CDR3 sequence is CASSLLGLAGVYNEQFF. DNA of the CDR3: TGCGCCAGCAGCTTGTTGGGACTAGCGGGAGTTTACAATGAGCAGTTCTTC.

The chain employs TRBV5-4 and TRBJ2-4; TRBD1 agrees at 7 bases. The CDR3 runs to 16 residues. V lost 6 bases, J lost 5 bases, and 14 bases stayed unmatched. CDR1 and CDR2 from the germline V gene are SGHNT and YYREEE (reference sequence). In nucleotides, the CDR3 is TGTGCCAGCACGGTGACCCTCACCGGGACAGAAAACATTCAGTACTTC. Its protein is CASTVTLTGTENIQYF.

The chain has TRBV29-1 and TRBJ1-4; TRBD1 aligns across 10 bases. The length of the CDR3 is 13 residues. The ends lost 6 bases at V and 7 bases at J; junction bases unmatched: 5. Germline CDR1 is SQVTM and CDR2 is ANQGSEA. The CDR3 region is CSVETGGREKLFF. The CDR3 bases are TGCAGCGTCGAGACAGGGGGCCGTGAAAAACTGTTTTTT.

The rearrangement joins TRBV6-5 to TRBJ2-7; 9 bases are a match to TRBD1. CDR3 length: 15 residues. CDR1 and CDR2 (germline): MNHEY, SVGAGI. The trim removed 2 bases at V and 5 bases at J, leaving 7 bases unmatched. The CDR3 nucleotides read TGTGCCAGCAGTTACCGTGGGACAGGGTCCCACGAGCAGTACTTC. Its protein is CASSYRGTGSHEQYF.

The CDR3 loop is CSASGETQYF. The CDR3 coding sequence is TGCAGTGCGAGTGGGGAGACCCAGTACTTC. The genes are TRBV20-1 and TRBJ2-5; D not certain. The V end lost 6 bases, the J end lost 5 bases, and 7 bases lay between the germline ends. The CDR3 contains 10 residues. Germline V gene sequence: CDR1 DFQATT, CDR2 SNEGSKA (reference sequence).

The rearrangement uses TRBV14 and TRBJ2-1; 10 bases match TRBD2. From germline, CDR1 is SGHDN and CDR2 FVKESK. V was pared by 4 bases and J by 0 bases, with 6 bases of the junction left unmatched. There are 17 residues in the CDR3. CDR3 nucleotides: TGTGCCAGCAGCCCGTACGGACTAGCGGCCTCCTACAATGAGCAGTTCTTC. Its translation: CASSPYGLAASYNEQFF.

This clone showed up just once. The J gene is TRBJ2-1, the V gene TRBV5-1, with TRBD2 matching over 12 bases. The CDR3 is 20 residues long. The V segment lost 1 base and the J segment 3 bases; nucleotides outside the gene matches: 14. Germline CDR1 and CDR2: SGHRS and YFSETQ. Here the CDR3 reads CASSLLGISSGRDDYNEQFF. The CDR3 nucleotides read TGCGCCAGCAGCTTGTTGGGGATTTCTAGCGGGAGGGATGACTACAATGAGCAGTTCTTC.

The rearrangement joins TRBV2 to TRBJ1-1; a weak D match, TRBD1 (5 bases). This CDR3 is built from 13 residues. In germline, CDR1 is SNHLY, CDR2 FYNNEI. Trimming left V 5 bases short and J 6 bases short, with 13 bases between. The CDR3 DNA reads TGTGCCAGCAGTATAAGGGGTTTGGCTGAAGCTTTCTTT. Its translation is CASSIRGLAEAFF.

V and J are TRBV29-1 and TRBJ1-3, with D tentatively TRBD1 (6 bases). Germline V CDR1 and CDR2: SQVTM, ANQGSEA. This CDR3 region has 15 residues. V was pared by 4 bases and J by 0 bases, with 13 bases between. The DNA of the CDR3 is TGCAGCGTTGGGACGGGACAAAACTCTGGAAACACCATATATTTT. Its protein product is CSVGTGQNSGNTIYF.

This clone was picked up one time. The gene calls are TRBV9 and TRBJ2-6; D possibly corresponds to TRBD2 (6 bases). CDR1 and CDR2 from the germline V gene are SGDLS and YYNGEE. CDR3 size: 18 residues. Trimming took off 4 bases at V and 0 bases at J, with 17 bases between the two ends. Written as DNA, the CDR3 is TGTGCCAGCAGCCCGCGGGGTAGCAGGGACTCTGGGGCCAACGTCCTGACTTTC. Protein sequence: CASSPRGSRDSGANVLTF. Full variable domain (remainder filled in from reference TRBV9 and TRBJ2-6): DSGVTQTPKHLITATGQRVTLRCSPRSGDLSVYWYQQSLDQGLQFLIQYYNGEERAKGNILERFSAQQFPDLHSELNLSSLELGDSALYFCASSPRGSRDSGANVLTFGAGSRLTVL.

J is TRBJ2-3 and V is TRBV6-5; 10 nucleotides line up with TRBD2. Losses at the gene ends were 6 bases for V and 0 bases for J; bases not matched to a gene: 0. This CDR3 is 14 amino acids long. From germline, CDR1 is MNHEY and CDR2 SVGAGI. The CDR3 protein is CASRTSGSTDTQYF. For the CDR3, the DNA is TGTGCCAGCAGGACTAGCGGGAGCACAGATACGCAGTATTTT.

The rearrangement uses TRBV10-3 and TRBJ2-6; TRBD1 matches at 9 bases. This CDR3 has 17 amino acids. Trimming cost V 8 bases and J 0 bases; bases outside gene matches: 8. CDR1 and CDR2 (germline): ENHRY, SYGVKD. CDR3 sequence reads: CAIEDRGWSSGANVLTF. The CDR3 bases are TGTGCCATCGAAGACAGGGGGTGGAGCTCTGGGGCCAACGTCCTGACTTTC.

V and J are TRBV15 and TRBJ1-2; D unclear. Trimming cost V 5 bases and J 5 bases, with 9 bases left between them. The CDR3 is made up of 12 amino acids. Per the germline V gene, CDR1 is LNHNV and CDR2 is YYDKDF (reference sequence). The CDR3 DNA reads as TGTGCCACCAGCGAAAACGGGTATGGCTACACCTTC. This sequence encodes CATSENGYGYTF. The full variable domain, in which reference TRBV15 and TRBJ1-2 provide the parts outside the CDR3, is DAMVIQNPRYQVTQFGKPVTLSCSQTLNHNVMYWYQQKSSQAPKLLFHYYDKDFNNEADTPDNFQSRRPNTSFCFLDIRSPGLGDTAMYLCATSENGYGYTFGSGTRLTVV.

The CDR3 DNA reads as TGTGCCAGCAGTGACCAGGGGACTAGCGGCTACAATGAGCAGTTCTTC. The encoded protein is CASSDQGTSGYNEQFF. The V call is TRBV6-4, the J call TRBJ2-1, with 11 nucleotides matching TRBD2. CDR1 and CDR2 (germline): MRHNA, SNTAGT. This CDR3 has 16 residues. V dropped 2 bases and J dropped 3; count of bases not matched to a gene: 3.

V is TRBV7-2 and J is TRBJ2-7; no clear D gene. Trimming removed 3 bases at V and 2 bases at J, with 8 bases between. The CDR3 is 13 residues long. Germline V gives CDR1 SGHTA, CDR2 FQGNSA. The CDR3 DNA reads as TGTGCCAGCAGCTTGTCGTCCCCCTACGAGCAGTACTTC. This codes for CASSLSSPYEQYF.

The V gene is TRBV30, the J gene TRBJ2-5, with D hard to call. The germline CDR1 and CDR2 sequences are GTSNPN and SVGIG (reference sequence). This CDR3 contains 10 residues. V lost 7 bases, J lost 5 bases, and 8 bases lay in between. Here the CDR3 DNA reads TGTGCCTCCCGTGGGGAGACCCAGTACTTC. Encoded protein: CASRGETQYF. The complete variable domain, with remaining parts taken from reference TRBV30 and TRBJ2-5, reads SQTIHQWPATLVQPVGSPLSLECTVEGTSNPNLYWYRQAAGRGLQLLFYSVGIGQISSEVPQNLSASRPQDRQFILSSKKLLLSDSGFYLCASRGETQYFGPGTRLLVL.

The chain has TRBV6-5 and TRBJ1-1, with a weak D call TRBD1 (6 bases). V was shortened by 6 bases and J by 0 bases, with 14 bases between the two germline ends. CDR1 MNHEY and CDR2 SVGAGI come from the germline V gene. The CDR3 is made up of 15 amino acids. The CDR3 protein is CASSSSQGMNTEAFF. For the CDR3, the DNA is TGTGCCAGCAGCTCAAGCCAGGGGATGAACACTGAAGCTTTCTTT.

The genes are TRBV5-4 and TRBJ2-7; TRBD2 aligns across 7 bases. Germline CDR1 is SGHNT and CDR2 is YYREEE (reference sequence). This CDR3 is 14 amino acids long. V shed 0 bases and J 3 bases; nucleotides not matched to a gene: 3. The CDR3, as DNA: TGTGCCAGCAGCTTGGCCACGGGGGGCTACGAGCAGTACTTC. Amino acids: CASSLATGGYEQYF.

This clone has a handful of counts. The chain joins TRBV11-3 to TRBJ2-3, with D uncertain. V lost 5 bases and J 5 bases, leaving 17 bases between the germline ends. This CDR3 has 15 residues. Germline CDR1 reads SGHNT; CDR2 reads YENEEA. DNA for the CDR3: TGTGCCAGCAGCGGACGGCCAGCGATCGGAGATACGCAGTATTTT. The encoded protein is CASSGRPAIGDTQYF.